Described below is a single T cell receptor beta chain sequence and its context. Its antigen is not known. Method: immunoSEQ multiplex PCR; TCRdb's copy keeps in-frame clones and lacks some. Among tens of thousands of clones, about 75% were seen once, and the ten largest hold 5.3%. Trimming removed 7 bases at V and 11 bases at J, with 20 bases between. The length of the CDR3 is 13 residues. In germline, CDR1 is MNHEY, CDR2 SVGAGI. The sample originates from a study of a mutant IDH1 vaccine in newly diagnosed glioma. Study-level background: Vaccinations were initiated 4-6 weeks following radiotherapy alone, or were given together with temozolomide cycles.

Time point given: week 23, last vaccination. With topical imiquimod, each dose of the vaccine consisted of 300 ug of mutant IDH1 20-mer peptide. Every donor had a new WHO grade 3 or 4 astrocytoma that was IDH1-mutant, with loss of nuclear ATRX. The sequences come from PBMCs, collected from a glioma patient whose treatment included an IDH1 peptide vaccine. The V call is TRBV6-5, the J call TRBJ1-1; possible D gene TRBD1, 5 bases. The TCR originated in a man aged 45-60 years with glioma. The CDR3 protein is CASTKSRPGGAFF. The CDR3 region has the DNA TGTGCCAGCACCAAATCTCGACCTGGGGGTGCTTTCTTT.